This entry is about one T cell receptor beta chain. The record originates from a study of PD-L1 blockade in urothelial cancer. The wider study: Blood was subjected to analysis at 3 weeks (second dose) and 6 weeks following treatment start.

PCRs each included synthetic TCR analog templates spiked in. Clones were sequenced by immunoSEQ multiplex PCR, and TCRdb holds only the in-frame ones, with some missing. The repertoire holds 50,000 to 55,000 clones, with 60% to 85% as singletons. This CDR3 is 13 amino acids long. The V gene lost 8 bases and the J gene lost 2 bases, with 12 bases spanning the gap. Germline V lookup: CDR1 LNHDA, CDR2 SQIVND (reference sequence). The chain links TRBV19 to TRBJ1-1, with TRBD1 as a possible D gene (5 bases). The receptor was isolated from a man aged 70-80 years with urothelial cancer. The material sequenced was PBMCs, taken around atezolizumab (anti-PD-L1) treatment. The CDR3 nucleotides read TGTGCCAGTCAGCGACAGTTAAACACTGAAGCTTTCTTT. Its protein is CASQRQLNTEAFF. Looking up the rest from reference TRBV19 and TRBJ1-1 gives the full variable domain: DGGITQSPKYLFRKEGQNVTLSCEQNLNHDAMYWYRQDPGQGLRLIYYSQIVNDFQKGDIAEGYSVSREKKESFPLTVTSAQKNPTAFYLCASQRQLNTEAFFGQGTRLTVV.